This T cell receptor beta chain was recorded in a study of cytomegalovirus exposure and HLA in healthy donors. Germline CDR1 and CDR2: MNHNS and SASEGT. Trimming pared 5 bases from V and 5 bases from J, leaving 10 bases between. CDR3 size: 12 residues. Study-level results: Subsequent analysis found a tendency for first-cohort TCR clusters to co-occur within the 95 to 150 validation repertoires.

Profiled with immunoSEQ multiplex PCR; TCRdb holds only in-frame clones, not every one. Of approximately 200,000 clones in the sample, approximately 80% were seen once. Notes on this clone: As yet, its antigen is unknown.

The chain links TRBV6-1 to TRBJ2-7, with unresolved D. Input material: PBMCs. The source of this sequence is a man younger than 35 in good health and CMV-seropositive. The CDR3 protein is CASSLRGDEQYF. Here the CDR3 DNA reads TGTGCCAGCAGTTTAAGAGGAGACGAGCAGTACTTC.